Below, one T cell receptor beta chain is given with its context. This clone is a singleton in its sample. The antigen it binds to is not known. There are no base qualities to consult, and no much larger clone falls within one base. This entry comes from a study of blood T cell repertoires in COVID-19 (dated by TCRdb to 2018 to 2021). Regarding the study in general: Samples from collaborators originated in the United States, Italy and Spain and spanned both the acute and convalescent phases of COVID-19. The repertoires were released in a freely available public database meant as a resource for research on the immune response to SARS-CoV-2. The material from the prospective study consisted of cDNA or gDNA derived from T cells, B-cell-depleted T cells, or PBMCs. The dataset comprised deeply sampled blood TCRbeta repertoires from subjects exposed to, actively infected with, or recovered from COVID-19. Where available, HLA class I and class II types were taken from metadata supplied by the sample provider and were not determined by assay-based typing. The sample metadata nearly always contained a de-identified subject ID, COVID-19 status, age in years and sex. Samples were obtained from the ongoing ImmuneRACE study (first 160 participants) and from over 1,000 subjects provided by 6 global collaborators.

General findings and caveats noted by the study authors: The amount of clinical and demographic metadata varied by source and participant and was provided uncurated.

TCRbeta CDR3 regions were amplified from genomic DNA by means of the immunoSEQ Assay, a bias-controlled multiplex PCR. Per the original workflow: The number of nucleated cells in each sample was estimated from the amplification of reference gene primers within the assay. To quantify the absolute abundance of each unique TCRbeta CDR3 rearrangement, sequence reads were collapsed and filtered. For each sample, productive Simpson clonality was calculated as the square root of Simpson's diversity index over productive rearrangements. TCRdb limited this immuneACCESS table to in-frame rearrangements with V and J called. A share of clones is missing; checked studies link under half to unresolved V genes, and the rest is unexplained. That table supplies the V and J calls and clone size; D and trimming were determined from the DNA. This sample holds more than 150,000 clones; around 87% were observed only once. 2.5% to 3.5% of the sample comes from the top ten.

V drops 0 bases and J drops 3 bases, leaving 10 bases in between. Including cysteine and phenylalanine, the CDR3 has 15 amino acids. The kept DNA is CDR3 alone, 45 bases in frame from the first base. CDR1 and CDR2, per the germline V gene, are SGHDT and YYEEEE. Collaborating institutions collected whole blood in K2EDTA tubes following their own protocols. For TCRbeta analysis, collaborators shipped samples as frozen whole blood, isolated PBMCs, or DNA extracted from either of those sample types. The sequence was obtained from a man aged 40-49 years with active or convalescent COVID-19. The sequenced sample was peripheral blood. Recombination linked TRBV5-6 to TRBJ1-5; TRBD1 is possibly the D segment (6 matching bases). The bases read TGTGCCAGCAGCTTGGCCGGGACAACCAATCAGCCCCAGCATTTT. It encodes CASSLAGTTNQPQHF.